What follows are 18 T cell receptor beta chains derived from one specimen sequenced in a study of T cell clonotyping in hematopoietic cell transplantation. TCRdb's table, derived via immunoSEQ multiplex PCR, lists solely in-frame clones and lacks some. The table shows 30,000 or so clones, with roughly 92% occurring only once. This sample comprised PBMCs, obtained 100 days after allogeneic stem cell transplant. The source of these receptors is a female patient in her fifties who had an allogeneic stem cell transplant from a related donor, so the T cells may come from the graft donor. Some clones in this sample may be carry-over from other donors' samples.

V usage is TRBV29-1 and J usage is TRBJ1-5, with D possibly being TRBD1 (6 bases). The germline V gene encodes CDR1 SQVTM and CDR2 ANQGSEA. V gave up 4 bases and J gave up 5 bases, with 15 bases separating them. The CDR3 spans 14 residues. The CDR3 here is CSVALTGLDQPQHF. The CDR3 nucleotides are TGCAGCGTTGCTCTGACAGGTCTTGATCAGCCCCAGCATTTT.

A few counts support this clone. The V and J genes are TRBV4-3 and TRBJ1-2; D gene uncertain. The ends were cut back, 1 base at V and 7 bases at J, with 16 bases in the middle. Per the germline V gene, CDR1 is LGHNA and CDR2 is YSLEER. The CDR3 has 15 amino acids. The CDR3 protein is CASSQGSTAGGGYTF. The CDR3 DNA reads TGCGCCAGCAGCCAAGGGTCTACAGCCGGAGGTGGCTACACCTTC.

V usage is TRBV19 and J usage is TRBJ2-7; the D call may be TRBD1 or TRBD2 (6 bases each). Germline V lookup: CDR1 LNHDA, CDR2 SQIVND (reference sequence). CDR3 length equals 15 residues. V dropped 5 bases and J dropped 1 base, with 15 bases sitting between them. The CDR3 coding sequence is TGTGCCAGTAGTTCCCACTGGAGGGGGTCCTACGAGCAGTACTTC. Its translation is CASSSHWRGSYEQYF.

The rearrangement joins TRBV19 to TRBJ2-1; TRBD2 agrees at 7 bases. Germline V gene lookup returns CDR1 LNHDA and CDR2 SQIVND (reference sequence). This CDR3 has 17 amino acids. V shed 2 bases and J 4 bases; nucleotides not matched to a gene: 11. Here the CDR3 reads CASSIRPVGLVYNEQFF. In DNA, the CDR3 is TGTGCCAGTAGTATACGGCCGGTCGGACTAGTATACAATGAGCAGTTCTTC.

This clone was counted between two and nine times. The rearrangement joins TRBV6-1 to TRBJ2-5; possibly TRBD1 or TRBD2 for D (7 bases each). Germline V gives CDR1 MNHNS, CDR2 SASEGT. The CDR3 runs 15 residues. V gave up 5 bases and J gave up 5 bases, with 18 bases separating them. The CDR3 DNA is TGTGCCAGCAGTCAGGGGGGGGGTCTTGAGGAGACCCAGTACTTC. Residues: CASSQGGGLEETQYF.

The chain combines TRBV10-3 with TRBJ1-1; D call uncertain. Germline CDR1 reads ENHRY; CDR2 reads SYGVKD. Trimming removed 4 bases at V and 1 base at J, with 10 bases between. The CDR3 has 14 amino acids. The CDR3: CAISATVENTEAFF. The CDR3 DNA sequence: TGTGCCATCAGTGCGACTGTGGAGAACACTGAAGCTTTCTTT.

V usage is TRBV7-9 and J usage is TRBJ1-1; a weak D match, TRBD1 (6 bases). Trimming cost V 3 bases and J 1 base, with 9 bases left between them. Germline CDR1 reads SEHNR; CDR2 reads FQNEAQ (reference sequence). This CDR3 comprises 14 residues. The CDR3 is CASSFGTWNTEAFF. In DNA form, the CDR3 reads TGTGCCAGCAGCTTTGGGACATGGAACACTGAAGCTTTCTTT.

The genes are TRBV10-3 and TRBJ2-2; TRBD2 matches 7 bases. Per the germline V gene, CDR1 is ENHRY and CDR2 is SYGVKD. V was pared by 6 bases and J by 2 bases, with 9 bases of the junction left unmatched. CDR3 length: 16 amino acids. The CDR3 reads CAIRAGRQTNTGELFF. The CDR3 region has the DNA TGTGCCATCAGGGCCGGGAGGCAGACTAACACCGGGGAGCTGTTTTTT.

The gene calls are TRBV19 and TRBJ2-2, with 13 bases aligning to TRBD2. With V trimmed by 5 bases and J by 6 bases, 12 bases remained unmatched. This CDR3 is built from 18 residues. From germline, CDR1 is LNHDA and CDR2 SQIVND (reference sequence). DNA of the CDR3: TGTGCCAGTAGTGGGGGGACCGGACTAGCGGGGGCGCCCGGGGAGCTGTTTTTT. It specifies CASSGGTGLAGAPGELFF.

V and J are TRBV29-1 and TRBJ2-7, with 7 positions matching TRBD1. The germline V gene encodes CDR1 SQVTM and CDR2 ANQGSEA. The J segment lost 6 bases and the V segment lost 6 bases, leaving 14 bases of the junction unmatched. The CDR3 has 14 amino acids. This CDR3 is CSVLRQGKGAEQYF. The CDR3 DNA follows: TGCAGCGTCCTAAGACAGGGAAAAGGAGCCGAGCAGTACTTC.

This clone was picked up a small number of times. The CDR3 spells CASSGLAGGLLTQYF. The CDR3, as DNA: TGTGCCAGCAGTGGACTAGCGGGGGGCCTACTTACGCAGTATTTT. The chain carries TRBV2 and TRBJ2-3; 13 positions match TRBD2. CDR1 and CDR2 (germline): SNHLY, FYNNEI. The CDR3 spans 15 residues. V shed 4 bases and J 8 bases; nucleotides not matched to a gene: 6.

The CDR3 DNA is TGCGCCAGCAGCTTGGACCCCCTGGAGGATACGCAGTATTTT. Translation gives CASSLDPLEDTQYF. The chain combines TRBV5-1 with TRBJ2-3; the D is unclear. V was trimmed by 0 bases and J by 6 bases, leaving 11 bases between them. CDR1 and CDR2 from the germline V gene are SGHRS and YFSETQ. CDR3 length equals 14 residues.

This clone was seen only a few times. The chain couples TRBV6-1 to TRBJ2-1; the match to TRBD1 covers 12 bases. This CDR3 has 15 residues. Germline V gene sequence: CDR1 MNHNS, CDR2 SASEGT. V trimming: 3 bases; J trimming: 8 bases; junction bases outside the gene matches: 5. CDR3 in DNA: TGTGCCAGCAGTGAGGGACAGGGGGCGCGGGATGAGCAGTTCTTC. Residues: CASSEGQGARDEQFF.

This clone was seen just once. The chain has TRBV13 and TRBJ1-1, with D perhaps TRBD1 (6 bases). The CDR3 is made up of 15 amino acids. Germline V gene lookup returns CDR1 PRHDT and CDR2 FYEKMQ (reference sequence). The V end was cut by 5 bases, the J end by 4 bases, with 17 bases between. The CDR3 DNA reads as TGTGCCAGCAGCCCTACCGCACAGGGAGCCACTGAAGCTTTCTTT. Amino acid sequence: CASSPTAQGATEAFF. Variable domain in full (rest from reference TRBV13 and TRBJ1-1): AAGVIQSPRHLIKEKRETATLKCYPIPRHDTVYWYQQGPGQDPQFLISFYEKMQSDKGSIPDRFSAQQFSDYHSELNMSSLELGDSALYFCASSPTAQGATEAFFGQGTRLTVV.

The chain couples TRBV5-1 to TRBJ1-2; D may be TRBD1 (5 bases). Trimming left V 6 bases short and J 5 bases short, with 17 bases between. CDR1 and CDR2 from the germline V gene are SGHRS and YFSETQ. This CDR3 region has 14 residues. CDR3 nucleotide sequence: TGCGCCAGCACCCAGACGGCTGGGGGGTATGGCTACACCTTC. Its protein is CASTQTAGGYGYTF.

The V and J genes are TRBV5-8 and TRBJ1-5, with a possible D match to TRBD1 (5 bases). CDR3 size: 14 residues. Germline values: CDR1 SGHTS, CDR2 YDEGEE. Trimming shortened V by 4 bases and J by 6 bases, and 14 bases separated the two germline ends. The CDR3 DNA follows: TGTGCCAGCAGCCGGTGGGGGGTGAGTCAGCCCCAGCATTTT. Residues: CASSRWGVSQPQHF.

The rearrangement uses TRBV6-1 and TRBJ1-3; unclear D gene. The CDR3 runs 16 residues. Deletions cut 0 bases from V and 3 bases from J, with 12 bases between. Germline loops: CDR1 MNHNS, CDR2 SASEGT. CDR3 loop: CASSEAVLLVGNTIYF. The CDR3 DNA reads TGTGCCAGCAGTGAAGCCGTACTACTAGTTGGAAACACCATATATTTT.

V is TRBV5-1 and J is TRBJ1-4, with 7 bases aligning to TRBD1. CDR3 length equals 13 residues. Germline V gene sequence: CDR1 SGHRS, CDR2 YFSETQ. Trimming took 5 bases from V and 5 from J; bases not matched to a gene: 3. CDR3 region: CASSQGDNEKLFF. In DNA form, the CDR3 reads TGCGCCAGCAGTCAGGGGGACAATGAAAAACTGTTTTTT.